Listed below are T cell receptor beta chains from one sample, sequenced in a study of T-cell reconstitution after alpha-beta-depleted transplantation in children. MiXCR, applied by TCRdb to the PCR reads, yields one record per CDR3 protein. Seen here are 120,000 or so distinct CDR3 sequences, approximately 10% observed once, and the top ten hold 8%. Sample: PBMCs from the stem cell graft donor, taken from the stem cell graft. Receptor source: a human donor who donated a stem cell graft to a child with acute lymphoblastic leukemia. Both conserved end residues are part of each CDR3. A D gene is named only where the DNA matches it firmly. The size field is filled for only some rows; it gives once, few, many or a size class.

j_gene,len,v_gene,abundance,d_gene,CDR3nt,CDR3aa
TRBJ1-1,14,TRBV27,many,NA,TGTGCCAGCAGTTGGGGACGAGTCGGCACTGAAGCTTTCTTT,CASSWGRVGTEAFF
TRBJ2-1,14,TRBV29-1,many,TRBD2,TGCAGCGCCTCGGCACTAGCGGCTAACAATGAGCATTTCTTC,CSASALAANNEHFF
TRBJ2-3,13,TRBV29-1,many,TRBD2,TGCAGCGTTGCTAGCGGGGGGGCCGATACGCAGTATTTT,CSVASGGADTQYF
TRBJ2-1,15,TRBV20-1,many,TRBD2,TGCAGTGCTCCAGGACTAGCGGGATACTACAATGAGCAGTTCTTC,CSAPGLAGYYNEQFF
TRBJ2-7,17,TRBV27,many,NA,TGTGCCAGCAGTTCCCCACCCCGGTCAGGTCTATCCTACGAGCAGTACTTC,CASSSPPRSGLSYEQYF
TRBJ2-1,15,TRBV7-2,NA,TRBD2,TGTGCCAGCAGCTCCTTGGGGGGGGCCTACAATGAGCAGTTCTTC,CASSSLGGAYNEQFF
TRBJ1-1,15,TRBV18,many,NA,TGTGCCAGCTCACCCTACGGGACGCGAAACACTGAAGCTTTCTTT,CASSPYGTRNTEAFF
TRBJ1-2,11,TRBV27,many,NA,TGTGCCAGCGGGAAGGCCTATGGCTACACCTTC,CASGKAYGYTF
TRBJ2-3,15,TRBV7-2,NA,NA,TGTGCCAGCAGCTTTGGGGCGCGAGGTCCAGATACGCAGTATTTT,CASSFGARGPDTQYF
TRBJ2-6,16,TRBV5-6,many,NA,TGTGCCAGCAGCCTAATCAGGCAGACTGGGGCCAACGTCCTGACTTTC,CASSLIRQTGANVLTF
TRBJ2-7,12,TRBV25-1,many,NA,TGTGCCAGCCGGGACCTCAGCTACGAGCAGTACTTC,CASRDLSYEQYF
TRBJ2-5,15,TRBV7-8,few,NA,TGTGCCAGCAAAGATGTGGTGGCAGACCAAGAGACCCAGTACTTC,CASKDVVADQETQYF
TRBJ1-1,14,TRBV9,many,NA,TGTGCCAGCAGCGTAGAATTCGAGAACACTGAAGCTTTCTTT,CASSVEFENTEAFF
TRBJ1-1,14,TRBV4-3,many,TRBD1,TGCGCCAGCAAAAGACAGGGGCGGGACACTGAAGCTTTCTTT,CASKRQGRDTEAFF
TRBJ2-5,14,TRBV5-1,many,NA,TGCGCCAGCAAGCCCCAGGGCTCCCAAGAGACCCAGTACTTC,CASKPQGSQETQYF
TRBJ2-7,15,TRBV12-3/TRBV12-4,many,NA,TGTGCCAGCAGTTTAGGCGGCAGGGTCTCCTACGAGCAGTACTTC,CASSLGGRVSYEQYF
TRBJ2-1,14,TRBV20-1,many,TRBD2,TGCAGTGCTAGAGTGCGGGGGGGCCCGAATGAGCAGTTCTTC,CSARVRGGPNEQFF
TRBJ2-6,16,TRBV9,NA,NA,TGTGCCAGCAGCGTAGTGGGGGGCTCCGGGGCCAACGTCCTGACTTTC,CASSVVGGSGANVLTF
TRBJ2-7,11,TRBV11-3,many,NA,TGTGCCAGCAGCAGATCGACCGAGCAGTACTTC,CASSRSTEQYF
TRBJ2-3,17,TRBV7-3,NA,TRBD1,TGTGCCAGCAGCCATGATACACCGGGACAGGGGAGGGATACGCAGTATTTT,CASSHDTPGQGRDTQYF
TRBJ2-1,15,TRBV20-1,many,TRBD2,TGCAGTGCTCCCCCCAGGCTAGCGGTTTACAATGAGCAGTTCTTC,CSAPPRLAVYNEQFF
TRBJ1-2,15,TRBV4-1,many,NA,TGCGCCAGCAGCCAAGATCCGGGAGACCTTTTTGTCTACACCTTC,CASSQDPGDLFVYTF
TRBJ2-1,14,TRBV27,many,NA,TGTGCCAGCGGACGACGGCTCTCCTACAATGAGCAGTTCTTC,CASGRRLSYNEQFF